These 16 T cell receptor beta chains were all obtained from the same sample, sequenced in a study of identifying expanded T cells in peripheral blood. TCRdb's copy holds only in-frame clones and misses some; the assay was immunoSEQ multiplex PCR. Of approximately 92,000 clones in the sample, 70% to 90% were seen once. The sample comprised blood. All receptors come from a person aged 18 to 75 in good health.

This chain links TRBV5-4 with TRBJ2-5; 7 nucleotides agree with TRBD2. The germline gives CDR1 SGHNT, CDR2 YYREEE (reference sequence). This CDR3 is built from 15 residues. The junction had 13 bases not matched to a gene; V was cut back by 7 bases and J by 4 bases. CDR3 nucleotide sequence: TGTGCCAGCTTTCGAGGCGGGGGTCGGAGAGAGACCCAGTACTTC. Translating gives CASFRGGGRRETQYF.

This chain connects TRBV7-3 to TRBJ2-2; 9 nucleotides match TRBD1. CDR1 and CDR2 from the germline V gene are SGHTA and FQGTGA. The V segment lost 6 bases and the J segment 6 bases; nucleotides outside the gene matches: 8. The CDR3 length is 15 residues. The CDR3 bases are TGTGCCAGCAGTACCGGGACAGGGTATTCCGGGGAGCTGTTTTTT. This sequence encodes CASSTGTGYSGELFF.

V and J are TRBV18 and TRBJ2-5; the D is unclear. The CDR3 has 14 amino acids. Looked up from germline, CDR1 is KGHSH and CDR2 is LQKENI. V was clipped by 2 bases and J by 5 bases, with 12 bases between them. The CDR3 DNA is TGTGCCAGCTCACCAATGATGTCGCAGGAGACCCAGTACTTC. This translates into CASSPMMSQETQYF.

The chain uses TRBV18 and TRBJ2-7; 11 positions match TRBD2. Unmatched junction bases numbered 5, after V lost 2 bases and J lost 5 bases. CDR3 length equals 15 residues. The germline V gene has CDR1 KGHSH and CDR2 LQKENI. The CDR3 DNA sequence: TGTGCCAGCTCACCAGGAGAACTAGCGGGGGACGAGCAGTACTTC. Protein: CASSPGELAGDEQYF.

The chain recombines TRBV6-1 with TRBJ1-1, with 7 bases identical to TRBD1. This CDR3 is built from 14 residues. Looked up from germline, CDR1 is MNHNS and CDR2 is SASEGT. Trimming removed 7 bases from V and 6 bases from J; junction bases left unmatched: 11. In DNA, the CDR3 is TGTGCCAGCACTGCTCTGACAGGGACGGCTGAAGCTTTCTTT. This codes for CASTALTGTAEAFF.

The chain couples TRBV30 to TRBJ1-4; no clear D. The ends were cut back, 2 bases at V and 8 bases at J, with 3 bases in the middle. The CDR3 is 10 amino acids. CDR1 and CDR2 (germline): GTSNPN, SVGIG (reference sequence). CDR3 sequence reads: CAWSREKLFF. Here the CDR3 DNA reads TGTGCCTGGAGTCGAGAAAAACTGTTTTTT.

The V gene is TRBV18, the J gene TRBJ1-3, with a possible D match to TRBD1 (6 bases). The length of the CDR3 is 15 residues. V was trimmed by 6 bases and J by 0 bases, leaving 12 bases between them. The germline gives CDR1 KGHSH, CDR2 LQKENI. In nucleotides, the CDR3 is TGTGCCAGCTCCCAGGGACAAGTCTCTGGAAACACCATATATTTT. Its protein is CASSQGQVSGNTIYF.

The V and J genes are TRBV9 and TRBJ1-6; no definite D call. V dropped 0 bases and J dropped 7 bases, with 8 bases sitting between them. Germline CDR1 SGDLS, CDR2 YYNGEE. The CDR3 consists of 14 residues. DNA for the CDR3: TGTGCCAGCAGCGTAGATCCGGGAAATTCACCCCTCCACTTT. It translates to CASSVDPGNSPLHF.

This clone appeared once. CDR3 nucleotide sequence: TGCGCCAGCAGCTTCGGGCCGGTAAATGAAAAACTGTTTTTT. It specifies CASSFGPVNEKLFF. This chain joins TRBV5-1 and TRBJ1-4; the D is unclear. V was trimmed by 2 bases and J by 5 bases, leaving 10 bases between them. The germline V gene encodes CDR1 SGHRS and CDR2 YFSETQ. This CDR3 contains 14 residues.

The chain has TRBV7-6 and TRBJ1-4; D is perhaps TRBD1 (6 bases). V lost 0 bases and J lost 3, with 8 bases in between. This CDR3 is built from 15 residues. The germline gives CDR1 SGHVS, CDR2 FNYEAQ. For the CDR3, the DNA is TGTGCCAGCAGCTTAGCGGGGGCCCCTAATGAAAAACTGTTTTTT. Protein product: CASSLAGAPNEKLFF.

The rearrangement joins TRBV19 to TRBJ2-5, with 9 bases fitting TRBD1. The J segment lost 5 bases and the V segment lost 5 bases, leaving 9 bases of the junction unmatched. In germline, CDR1 is LNHDA, CDR2 SQIVND (reference sequence). The CDR3 length is 15 residues. The CDR3 DNA reads as TGTGCCAGTAGTTTGCGGACAGGGGCTGCGGAGACCCAGTACTTC. Protein product: CASSLRTGAAETQYF.

V and J are TRBV6-6 and TRBJ1-4; the D gene is possibly TRBD1 (5 bases). CDR3 length: 13 residues. Deletions cut 4 bases from V and 6 bases from J, with 9 bases between. Germline V gene lookup returns CDR1 MNHNY and CDR2 SVGAGI (reference sequence). The DNA for the CDR3 is TGTGCCAGCAGTTTAAGGGGAGATGAAAAACTGTTTTTT. Protein sequence: CASSLRGDEKLFF.

In its sample, this clone was seen a few times. V and J are TRBV4-2 and TRBJ2-2; D gene unclear. Between the trimmed V and J ends, which lost 0 bases and 6 bases, there was a span of 5 bases. Looked up from germline, CDR1 is LGHNA and CDR2 is YNFKEQ. The CDR3 is made up of 13 amino acids. DNA of the CDR3: TGTGCCAGCAGCCAAGATGGTCCCGGGGAGCTGTTTTTT. It is translated as CASSQDGPGELFF.

The chain recombines TRBV7-3 with TRBJ2-3; TRBD2 aligns across 11 bases. Germline loops: CDR1 SGHTA, CDR2 FQGTGA. Trimming at V came to 0 bases and at J to 3 bases, leaving 2 bases not matched to a gene. The CDR3 extends over 16 amino acids. CDR3 residues: CASSLTSGGATDTQYF. CDR3 sequence (DNA): TGTGCCAGCAGCTTAACTAGCGGGGGGGCAACAGATACGCAGTATTTT.

CDR3 nucleotide sequence: TGTGCCAAGAAAGGAGATGGCTACACCTTC. Protein product: CAKKGDGYTF. The chain employs TRBV2 and TRBJ1-2; unclear D gene. This CDR3 is 10 amino acids long. CDR1 SNHLY and CDR2 FYNNEI come from the germline V gene. Between the trimmed V and J ends, which lost 10 bases and 6 bases, there was a span of 9 bases.

The rearrangement uses TRBV7-9 and TRBJ1-1; D unresolved. V was pared by 2 bases and J by 2 bases, with 12 bases between. The CDR3 totals 15 residues. Germline loops: CDR1 SEHNR, CDR2 FQNEAQ (reference sequence). CDR3 DNA sequence: TGTGCCAGCAGCTTACGGGCAGGAAAAAACACTGAAGCTTTCTTT. This sequence encodes CASSLRAGKNTEAFF.